This T cell receptor beta chain was captured in a study of technical replicates of blood from a few donors. V gave up 7 bases and J gave up 4 bases, with 11 bases separating them. CDR1 SQVTM and CDR2 ANQGSEA come from the germline V gene. The CDR3 consists of 11 residues. Assay used: immunoSEQ multiplex PCR; TCRdb lists only in-frame clones, some missing. The top ten clones hold roughly 0.38% of a sample with 80,000 or so clones, approximately 94% of them seen once. The V and J genes are TRBV29-1 and TRBJ2-7, with a tentative D call TRBD1 (5 bases). This TCR was recovered from a human donor in good health. Input material: T cells isolated from PBMCs. The CDR3 DNA is TGCAGCGCCTTGGACACTTACGAGCAGTACTTC. Encoded protein: CSALDTYEQYF.